The entry that follows covers one TCR beta chain sequence. Antigen unknown. This sample stems from a study of T cells in tuberculosis. Study information: CD1B tetramers identified T cells specific for mycobacterial lipid GMM. In South Africa, adults with active tuberculosis were compared with IGRA-negative and latently infected IGRA-positive adolescents.

Points from the study as a whole: Smaller alpha distances in active tuberculosis partly reflected shorter CDR3-alpha lengths.

CDR3 length: 14 residues. Per the germline V gene, CDR1 is GTSNPN and CDR2 is SVGIG (reference sequence). The V segment lost 8 bases and the J segment 3 bases; nucleotides outside the gene matches: 9. The time point denotes: new active TB diagnosis, blood taken before or within 7 days of starting treatment. Profiled with immunoSEQ multiplex PCR; TCRdb holds only in-frame clones, not every one. The table lists approximately 49,000 clones, about 95% of them singletons. The chain carries TRBV30 and TRBJ2-1; 8 bases map to TRBD1. This sequence originates from an adult with tuberculosis. The material was PBMCs, obtained at tuberculosis diagnosis. The CDR3 sequence: CARERQGRYNEQFF. The CDR3 DNA is TGTGCCCGGGAACGACAGGGGCGCTACAATGAGCAGTTCTTC.